The 30 T cell receptor beta chains in this list originate from one sample, sequenced in a study of blood T cell repertoires in COVID-19. Profiled with immunoSEQ multiplex PCR; TCRdb holds only in-frame clones, not every one. The profile shows roughly 240,000 clones, 86% of them singletons. The sample comprised peripheral blood. Every receptor here comes from a woman older than 75 with COVID-19, enrolled during active disease.

The chain uses TRBV5-1 and TRBJ2-1; 11 nucleotides line up with TRBD2. V gave up 4 bases and J gave up 8 bases; unmatched junction bases: 11. CDR1 SGHRS and CDR2 YFSETQ come from the germline V gene. There are 16 residues in the CDR3. This CDR3 reads CASSPPLAGGRDEQFF. The CDR3 DNA follows: TGCGCCAGCAGCCCCCCCCTAGCGGGGGGAAGGGATGAGCAGTTCTTC.

V usage is TRBV11-2 and J usage is TRBJ1-2, with TRBD1 matching 8 bases. The CDR3 loop spans 16 amino acids. V trimming: 5 bases; J trimming: 4 bases; junction bases outside the gene matches: 12. From germline, CDR1 is SGHAT and CDR2 FQNNGV. CDR3 coding DNA: TGTGCCAGCAGCCAAGGACAGGGCTTAAGTCGCTATGGCTACACCTTC. Amino acid sequence: CASSQGQGLSRYGYTF.

The genes are TRBV19 and TRBJ1-4; TRBD1 might be the D (5 bases). V lost 5 bases and J lost 8, with 15 bases in between. In germline, CDR1 is LNHDA, CDR2 SQIVND (reference sequence). This CDR3 is built from 14 residues. The CDR3 sequence is CASSAGGLGEKLFF. CDR3 DNA sequence: TGTGCCAGTAGTGCCGGGGGATTGGGGGAAAAACTGTTTTTT.

A word on this clone: Within the sample, other DNA sequences also encode this same CDR3. The V gene is TRBV5-1, the J gene TRBJ2-1, with D tentatively TRBD2 (5 bases). V lost 5 bases and J 2 bases, leaving 8 bases between the germline ends. This CDR3 is 13 amino acids long. Germline V gene data show CDR1 as SGHRS and CDR2 as YFSETQ. The CDR3 DNA sequence: TGCGCCAGCAGTAGAGGGACCTACAATGAGCAGTTCTTC. This gives the protein CASSRGTYNEQFF.

V and J are TRBV5-6 and TRBJ2-4, with TRBD1 as a possible D gene (6 bases). From germline, CDR1 is SGHDT and CDR2 YYEEEE. V lost 1 base, J lost 12 bases, and 17 bases lay in between. The CDR3 length is 14 residues. Here the CDR3 reads CASSLLPDSSPQYF. In DNA form, the CDR3 reads TGTGCCAGCAGCTTGCTACCGGACAGTTCGCCTCAGTACTTC.

The chain combines TRBV3-1 (or the pseudogene TRBV3-2) with TRBJ1-5; 8 nucleotides line up with TRBD1. The CDR3 has 15 amino acids. The V segment lost 4 bases and the J segment 7 bases; nucleotides outside the gene matches: 9. Germline values: CDR1 LGHDT, CDR2 YNNKEL (reference sequence). This CDR3 is CASSPDRDRLQPQHF. The DNA of the CDR3 is TGTGCCAGCAGCCCCGACCGGGACAGGCTCCAGCCCCAGCATTTT.

This rearrangement joins TRBV9 to TRBJ1-6, with unresolved D. CDR3 size: 15 residues. In germline, CDR1 is SGDLS, CDR2 YYNGEE. V lost 0 bases, J lost 11 bases, and 15 bases lay in between. CDR3 sequence: CASSVEATGGPPLHF. The DNA for the CDR3 is TGTGCCAGCAGCGTAGAGGCCACGGGAGGTCCACCCCTCCACTTT.

This sequence joins TRBV28 and TRBJ2-1; no definite D call. The CDR3 is 15 amino acids. Germline values: CDR1 MDHEN, CDR2 SYDVKM. V was trimmed by 5 bases and J by 1 base, leaving 12 bases between them. In DNA, the CDR3 is TGTGCCAGCAGTGAGACACACTCGTCCTACAATGAGCAGTTCTTC. Translation gives CASSETHSSYNEQFF.

This rearrangement joins TRBV19 to TRBJ2-1, with D maybe TRBD2 (6 bases). The CDR3 runs to 20 residues. The germline CDR1 and CDR2 sequences are LNHDA and SQIVND (reference sequence). Trimming left V 0 bases short and J 0 bases short, with 21 bases between. In nucleotides, the CDR3 is TGTGCCAGTAGTATAGACGGCGTCTATTATTCCGGGAGCTCCTACAATGAGCAGTTCTTC. As protein: CASSIDGVYYSGSSYNEQFF.

This clone has a handful of counts. The gene calls are TRBV30 and TRBJ2-7; 7 bases agree with TRBD1. Germline CDR1 is GTSNPN and CDR2 is SVGIG (reference sequence). The V gene end was trimmed by 5 bases and the J gene end by 3 bases; junction bases not matched to a gene: 10. This CDR3 spans 14 amino acids. The CDR3 DNA sequence: TGTGCCTGGGCGCTCCCGGGACAGTTCTACGAGCAGTACTTC. It is translated as CAWALPGQFYEQYF.

The chain recombines TRBV10-3 with TRBJ2-3, with 10 nucleotides matching TRBD2. J gave up 2 bases and V 2 bases, and 10 bases lay outside the gene matches. The CDR3 covers 18 residues. Germline lookup yields CDR1 ENHRY and CDR2 SYGVKD. The CDR3 spells CAISEIFDSGGPTDTQYF. In nucleotides, the CDR3 is TGTGCCATCAGTGAGATCTTTGATAGCGGGGGGCCCACAGATACGCAGTATTTT.

The chain uses TRBV11-1 and TRBJ1-1; no clear D gene. Germline V gene lookup returns CDR1 SGHAT and CDR2 FQDESV (reference sequence). The CDR3 is 12 residues long. The V gene lost 8 bases and the J gene lost 4 bases, with 11 bases spanning the gap. The CDR3 spells CASRGRGTEAFF. CDR3 sequence (DNA): TGTGCCAGCCGGGGTCGGGGCACTGAAGCTTTCTTT.

The chain has TRBV28 and TRBJ2-4, with D perhaps TRBD2 (6 bases). Trimming shortened V by 5 bases and J by 3 bases, and 11 bases separated the two germline ends. CDR1 is MDHEN, CDR2 SYDVKM, per germline. The CDR3 runs to 14 residues. The CDR3 loop is CASSLGEVKNIQYF. The CDR3 bases are TGTGCCAGCAGTCTCGGGGAGGTCAAAAACATTCAGTACTTC. The full variable domain, in which reference TRBV28 and TRBJ2-4 provide the parts outside the CDR3, is DVKVTQSSRYLVKRTGEKVFLECVQDMDHENMFWYRQDPGLGLRLIYFSYDVKMKEKGDIPEGYSVSREKKERFSLILESASTNQTSMYLCASSLGEVKNIQYFGAGTRLSVL.

The chain carries TRBV6-5 and TRBJ1-5; 7 bases are a match to TRBD1. CDR3 length: 15 residues. V was clipped by 6 bases and J by 3 bases; unmatched bases: 8. Germline V gene lookup returns CDR1 MNHEY and CDR2 SVGAGI. In DNA form, the CDR3 reads TGTGCCAGCAGCGACATGGGACAGCTCAATCAGCCCCAGCATTTT. Translating it yields CASSDMGQLNQPQHF.

The V call is TRBV6-5, the J call TRBJ1-2; 9 nucleotides match TRBD1. V shed 6 bases and J 1 base; nucleotides not matched to a gene: 6. CDR1 and CDR2 (germline): MNHEY, SVGAGI. The CDR3 has 15 amino acids. The CDR3 DNA reads TGTGCCAGCAGGCCCTCGACAGGGGGTAACTATGGCTACACCTTC. It is translated as CASRPSTGGNYGYTF.

The V and J genes are TRBV7-8 and TRBJ2-7; tentatively, D is TRBD1 (5 bases). The CDR3 covers 13 residues. From germline, CDR1 is SGHVS and CDR2 FQNEAQ. Trimming stripped 5 bases from V and 1 base from J, with 9 bases between. The CDR3 here is CASSRTFSYEQYF. CDR3 bases: TGTGCCAGCAGCCGGACATTTTCCTACGAGCAGTACTTC. The full variable domain, in which reference TRBV7-8 and TRBJ2-7 provide the parts outside the CDR3, is GAGVSQSPRYKVAKRGQDVALRCDPISGHVSLFWYQQALGQGPEFLTYFQNEAQLDKSGLPSDRFFAERPEGSVSTLKIQRTQQEDSAVYLCASSRTFSYEQYFGPGTRLTVT.

The V gene is TRBV10-3, the J gene TRBJ1-3; 8 bases are a match to TRBD1. Germline V gene lookup returns CDR1 ENHRY and CDR2 SYGVKD. The CDR3 has 14 residues. Trimming took 11 bases from V and 0 from J; bases not matched to a gene: 6. The chain's CDR3 is CASRTGSSGNTIYF. The CDR3 region has the DNA TGTGCCTCACGGACAGGGAGCTCTGGAAACACCATATATTTT.

The chain has TRBV11-2 and TRBJ1-1, with 7 bases aligning to TRBD1. There are 13 residues in the CDR3. Per germline, CDR1 SGHAT and CDR2 FQNNGV. V lost 2 bases and J lost 8; bases outside the gene matches: 5. The CDR3 reads CASSLTTGLEAFF. In DNA form, the CDR3 reads TGTGCCAGCAGCTTAACGACAGGGTTGGAAGCTTTCTTT.

The chain joins TRBV5-4 to TRBJ1-6; unclear D gene. The V end was cut by 4 bases, the J end by 0 bases, with 8 bases between. The CDR3 covers 15 residues. Germline CDR1 SGHNT, CDR2 YYREEE (reference sequence). This CDR3 reads CASSGGSSYNSPLHF. The CDR3 DNA reads TGTGCCAGCAGCGGAGGTAGCTCCTATAATTCACCCCTCCACTTT.

The chain carries TRBV5-1 and TRBJ1-1, with a weak D call TRBD1 (6 bases). The CDR3 is 15 amino acids. Trimming took 4 bases from V and 1 from J, leaving 14 bases between them. The germline gives CDR1 SGHRS, CDR2 YFSETQ. This chain's CDR3 is CASSLEGQTNTEAFF. DNA of the CDR3: TGCGCCAGCAGCCTCGAAGGACAGACGAACACTGAAGCTTTCTTT.

The rearrangement uses TRBV18 and TRBJ1-1; possible D gene TRBD1, 6 bases. Germline CDR1 is KGHSH and CDR2 is LQKENI. The CDR3 runs to 13 residues. V was shortened by 2 bases and J by 8 bases, with 12 bases between the two germline ends. CDR3 protein: CASSPDRQSEAFF. The CDR3 nucleotides read TGTGCCAGCTCACCAGACAGGCAATCGGAAGCTTTCTTT.

The chain has TRBV3-1 (or the pseudogene TRBV3-2) and TRBJ1-3; no definite D call. CDR3 length: 16 residues. The V and J ends lost 1 base and 0 bases respectively, with 10 bases between them. Per germline, CDR1 LGHDT and CDR2 YNNKEL (reference sequence). The CDR3 sequence is CASSQARGPSGNTIYF. The CDR3 DNA sequence: TGTGCCAGCAGCCAAGCCCGAGGGCCCTCTGGAAACACCATATATTTT.

V usage is TRBV5-1 and J usage is TRBJ1-6; 12 positions agree with TRBD1. The trim removed 4 bases at V and 5 bases at J, leaving 4 bases unmatched. The CDR3 covers 16 residues. Germline V gene sequence: CDR1 SGHRS, CDR2 YFSETQ. The CDR3 nucleotides read TGCGCCAGCAGCCCCGGGACAGGGGGCAATAATTCACCCCTCCACTTT. The encoded protein is CASSPGTGGNNSPLHF. Full variable domain (rest looked up from reference TRBV5-1 and TRBJ1-6): KAGVTQTPRYLIKTRGQQVTLSCSPISGHRSVSWYQQTPGQGLQFLFEYFSETQRNKGNFPGRFSGRQFSNSRSEMNVSTLELGDSALYLCASSPGTGGNNSPLHFGNGTRLTVT.

The chain carries TRBV19 and TRBJ1-6; 7 positions agree with TRBD1. Trimming at V came to 8 bases and at J to 9 bases, leaving 7 bases not matched to a gene. This CDR3 spans 13 amino acids. Germline CDR1 LNHDA, CDR2 SQIVND (reference sequence). Here the CDR3 reads CASSDRESSPLHF. CDR3 bases: TGTGCCAGTTCCGACAGGGAAAGTTCACCCCTCCACTTT.

In this sample, this clone turned up once. The chain couples TRBV5-1 to TRBJ2-5, with 7 bases fitting TRBD1. The CDR3 loop spans 14 amino acids. Germline V gives CDR1 SGHRS, CDR2 YFSETQ. V lost 4 bases, J lost 4 bases, and 7 bases stayed unmatched. CDR3 residues: CASSEGTVLETQYF. DNA of the CDR3: TGCGCCAGCAGCGAAGGGACAGTCCTAGAGACCCAGTACTTC.

This clone was picked up one time. This chain's CDR3 is CASSLIPGGAQFYGYTF. DNA of the CDR3: TGTGCCAGCAGCTTAATCCCTGGGGGGGCCCAATTCTATGGCTACACCTTC. The chain couples TRBV7-9 to TRBJ1-2; weak D call: TRBD1 (6 bases). V was shortened by 2 bases and J by 4 bases, with 20 bases between the two germline ends. The germline V gene has CDR1 SEHNR and CDR2 FQNEAQ (reference sequence). CDR3 length: 17 amino acids.

The chain uses TRBV7-8 and TRBJ2-3; D might be TRBD1 (6 bases). Germline V gene lookup returns CDR1 SGHVS and CDR2 FQNEAQ. This CDR3 comprises 13 residues. V lost 5 bases to trimming and J lost 6 bases, with 12 bases between them. DNA for the CDR3: TGTGCCAGCAGCCCTCACAGGGAGGATACGCAGTATTTT. Protein product: CASSPHREDTQYF.

The V and J genes are TRBV11-2 and TRBJ1-2; no clear D. Trimming cost V 6 bases and J 3 bases, with 5 bases left between them. The CDR3 sequence is 11 residues long. The germline CDR1 and CDR2 sequences are SGHAT and FQNNGV. Here the CDR3 DNA reads TGTGCCAGCAGTCAATACTATGGCTACACCTTC. Translation gives CASSQYYGYTF.

The chain is built from TRBV5-4 and TRBJ2-3; 11 bases are shared with TRBD2. Trimming at V came to 5 bases and at J to 1 base, leaving 6 bases not matched to a gene. This CDR3 spans 16 amino acids. CDR1 is SGHNT, CDR2 YYREEE, per germline (reference sequence). The CDR3 nucleotides are TGTGCCAGCAGGGGGAGACTAGCGGGGCGCACAGATACGCAGTATTTT. As protein: CASRGRLAGRTDTQYF.

The chain joins TRBV6-8 to TRBJ1-6, with 7 bases that match TRBD1. The CDR3 runs to 19 residues. V lost 6 bases and J lost 2; bases outside the gene matches: 16. The germline gives CDR1 MNHGY, CDR2 SAAAGT. The CDR3 DNA reads TGTGCCAGCAGGAAACAGGGGCCTCGGGGTAGGCCCTATAATTCACCCCTCCACTTT. This encodes CASRKQGPRGRPYNSPLHF.